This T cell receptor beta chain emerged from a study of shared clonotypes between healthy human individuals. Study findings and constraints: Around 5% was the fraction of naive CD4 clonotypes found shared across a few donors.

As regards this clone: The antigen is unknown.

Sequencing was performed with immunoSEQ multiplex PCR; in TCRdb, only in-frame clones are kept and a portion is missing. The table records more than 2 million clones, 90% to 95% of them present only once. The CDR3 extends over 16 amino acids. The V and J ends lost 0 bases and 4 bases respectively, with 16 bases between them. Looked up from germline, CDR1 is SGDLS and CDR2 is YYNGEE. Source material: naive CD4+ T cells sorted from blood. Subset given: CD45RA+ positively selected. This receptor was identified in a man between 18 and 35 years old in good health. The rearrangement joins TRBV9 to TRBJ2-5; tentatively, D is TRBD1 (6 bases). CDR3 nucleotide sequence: TGTGCCAGCAGCGTAGCATCAGGGGTGGTGGGAGAGACCCAGTACTTC. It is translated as CASSVASGVVGETQYF. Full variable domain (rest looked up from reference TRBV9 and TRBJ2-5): DSGVTQTPKHLITATGQRVTLRCSPRSGDLSVYWYQQSLDQGLQFLIQYYNGEERAKGNILERFSAQQFPDLHSELNLSSLELGDSALYFCASSVASGVVGETQYFGPGTRLLVL.